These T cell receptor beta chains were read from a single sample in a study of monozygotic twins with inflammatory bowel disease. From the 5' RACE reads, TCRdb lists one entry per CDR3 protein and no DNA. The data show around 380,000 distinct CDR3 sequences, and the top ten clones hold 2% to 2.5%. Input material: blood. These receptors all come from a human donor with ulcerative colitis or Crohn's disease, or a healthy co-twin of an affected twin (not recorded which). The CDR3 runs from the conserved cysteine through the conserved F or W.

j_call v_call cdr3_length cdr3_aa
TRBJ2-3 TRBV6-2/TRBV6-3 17 CASSQIQGVSSTDTQYF
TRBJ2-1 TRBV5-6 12 CASSFLRNEQFF
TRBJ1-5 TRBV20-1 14 CSATGQSSNQPQHF
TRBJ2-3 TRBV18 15 CASSREGISTDTQYF
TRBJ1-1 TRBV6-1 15 CASSELGQVYTEAFF
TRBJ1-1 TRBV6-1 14 CASRSQADEAEAFF
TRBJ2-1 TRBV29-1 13 CSVEGTGGSEQFF
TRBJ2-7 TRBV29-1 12 CSVSREPYEQYF
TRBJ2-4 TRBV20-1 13 CSASHSEGDIQYF
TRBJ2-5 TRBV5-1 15 CASSTGTNYQETQYF
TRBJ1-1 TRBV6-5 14 CASSFPGVPGKAFF
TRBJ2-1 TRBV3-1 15 CASSRTSGGAGEQFF
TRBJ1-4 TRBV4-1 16 CASSHRPGTADEKLFF
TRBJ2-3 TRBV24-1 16 CATSARGQGGTDTQYF
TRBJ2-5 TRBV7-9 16 CASSLIPGQGRETQYF
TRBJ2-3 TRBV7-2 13 CASSSGQGDTQYF
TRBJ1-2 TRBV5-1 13 CASSSRTGPSYTF
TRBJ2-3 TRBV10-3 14 CAILRDRITDTQYF
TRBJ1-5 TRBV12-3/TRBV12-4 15 CASSLDRGVNQPQHF
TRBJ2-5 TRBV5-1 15 CASSLLGQPEETQYF
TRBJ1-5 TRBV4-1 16 CASSRGQGASNQPQHF
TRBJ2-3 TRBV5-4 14 CASSPGQASDTQYF
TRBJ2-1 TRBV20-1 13 CSASGSGDNEQFF
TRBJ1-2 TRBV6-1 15 CASKLGTENNYGYTF
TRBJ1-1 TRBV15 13 CATSRGGTSEAFF
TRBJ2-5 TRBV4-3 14 CASSQFQAAETQYF
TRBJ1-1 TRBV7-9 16 CASSLTSVWLNTEAFF
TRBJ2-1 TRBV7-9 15 CASSTLSGSTMRQFF
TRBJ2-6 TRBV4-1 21 CASSPSGGSHVSVSGANVLTF
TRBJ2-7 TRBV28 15 CASSFLAGGQYEQYF
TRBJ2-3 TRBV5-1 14 CASSPRGSTDTQYF
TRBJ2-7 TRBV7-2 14 CASSILAGGGGQYF
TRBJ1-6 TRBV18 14 CASSPGRGGSPLHF
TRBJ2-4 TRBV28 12 CATGLAKNIQYF
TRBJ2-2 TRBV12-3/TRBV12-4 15 CASSPLARNTGELFF
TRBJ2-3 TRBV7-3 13 CASSPPDFSTQYF
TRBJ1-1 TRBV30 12 CAWGVREAEAFF
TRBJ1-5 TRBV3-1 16 CASSQDHRLSNQPQHF
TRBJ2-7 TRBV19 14 CASSTSGSSYEQYF
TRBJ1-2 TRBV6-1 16 CASTHLATGSRDGYTF
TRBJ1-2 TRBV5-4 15 CASTSSGGERYGYTF
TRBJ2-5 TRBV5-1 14 CASSLGTMEETQYF
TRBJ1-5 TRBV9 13 CASSADGGGPQHF
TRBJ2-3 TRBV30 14 CAWSVGGGADTQYF
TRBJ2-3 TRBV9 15 CASSVRAVSTDTQYF
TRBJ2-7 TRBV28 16 CASIGSGRAFGYEQYF
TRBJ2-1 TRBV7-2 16 CASSLEGLATHNEQFF
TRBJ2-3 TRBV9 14 CASGSLTSTDTQYF
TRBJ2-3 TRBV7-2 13 CASSSDFTDTQYF
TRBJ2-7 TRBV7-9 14 CASSPDRGGHEQYF
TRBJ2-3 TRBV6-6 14 CASSYRVLGDTQYF
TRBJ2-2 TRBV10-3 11 CAIKVPGELFF
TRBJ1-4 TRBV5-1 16 CASSLVGSRQDEKLFF
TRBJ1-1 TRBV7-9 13 CASSLATGPEAFF
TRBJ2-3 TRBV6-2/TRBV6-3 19 CASSFRTSGIVRDTDTQYF